These 15 T cell receptor beta chains share one sample of origin, sequenced in a study of blood T cell repertoires in COVID-19. Using immunoSEQ multiplex PCR, the repertoire was profiled, and TCRdb retains in-frame clones only, with some absent. Here the sample spans 80,000 to 100,000 clones, about four fifths being singletons. The sequencing input was peripheral blood. These receptors all come from a human donor in a cohort sampled during active COVID-19.

CDR3 residues: CASSLARDLAKNIQYF. As DNA, the CDR3 is TGCGCCAGCAGCTTGGCCCGGGATTTAGCCAAAAACATTCAGTACTTC. This chain joins TRBV5-1 and TRBJ2-4; TRBD2 is a possible D gene (5 bases). The CDR3 has 16 residues. Deletions cut 0 bases from V and 0 bases from J, with 10 bases between. The germline gives CDR1 SGHRS, CDR2 YFSETQ.

The chain recombines TRBV6-6 with TRBJ1-3; 7 bases fit TRBD1. The V segment lost 5 bases and the J segment 0 bases; nucleotides outside the gene matches: 13. Germline assignment: CDR1 MNHNY and CDR2 SVGAGI (reference sequence). This CDR3 comprises 18 residues. As DNA, the CDR3 is TGTGCCAGCAGTCCGGGACAGCCTCTTAAAAACTCTGGAAACACCATATATTTT. Encoded protein: CASSPGQPLKNSGNTIYF.

This chain links TRBV2 with TRBJ2-5; D is perhaps TRBD2 (7 bases). This CDR3 comprises 14 residues. Between the trimmed V and J ends, which lost 3 bases and 7 bases, there was a span of 15 bases. Germline CDR1 SNHLY, CDR2 FYNNEI. Here the CDR3 reads CASSEGRGGATQYF. In DNA, the CDR3 is TGTGCCAGCAGTGAGGGGAGAGGGGGGGCGACCCAGTACTTC.

The gene calls are TRBV19 and TRBJ1-5; D is unclear. This CDR3 spans 16 amino acids. Germline V gene data show CDR1 as LNHDA and CDR2 as SQIVND (reference sequence). V dropped 6 bases and J dropped 1 base, with 16 bases sitting between them. For the CDR3, the DNA is TGTGCCAGTAGACCCCTGGGCGTGACGAGCAATCAGCCCCAGCATTTT. This gives the protein CASRPLGVTSNQPQHF.

V is TRBV4-2 and J is TRBJ1-6; D not certain. CDR1 LGHNA and CDR2 YNFKEQ come from the germline V gene. V was trimmed by 0 bases and J by 4 bases, leaving 7 bases between them. This CDR3 has 15 amino acids. CDR3 bases: TGTGCCAGCAGCCAAGATACGGGATATAATTCACCCCTCCACTTT. This gives the protein CASSQDTGYNSPLHF.

J is TRBJ1-5 and V is TRBV19; D unresolved. V lost 2 bases, J lost 2 bases, and 4 bases lay in between. The CDR3 runs to 13 residues. Germline V lookup: CDR1 LNHDA, CDR2 SQIVND (reference sequence). CDR3 DNA sequence: TGTGCCAGTAGTATACGGGGCAATCAGCCCCAGCATTTT. Protein product: CASSIRGNQPQHF.

This clone showed up just a few times. The rearrangement links TRBV7-8 to TRBJ1-5, with 9 nucleotides matching TRBD1. Losses at the gene ends were 2 bases for V and 3 bases for J; bases not matched to a gene: 5. Germline-derived CDR1 and CDR2 are SGHVS and FQNEAQ. The CDR3 sequence is 16 residues long. The DNA for the CDR3 is TGTGCCAGCAGCTTAAGAAGGGACAGGGCCAATCAGCCCCAGCATTTT. Its translation: CASSLRRDRANQPQHF. The full variable domain, completed using reference TRBV7-8 and TRBJ1-5, is GAGVSQSPRYKVAKRGQDVALRCDPISGHVSLFWYQQALGQGPEFLTYFQNEAQLDKSGLPSDRFFAERPEGSVSTLKIQRTQQEDSAVYLCASSLRRDRANQPQHFGDGTRLSIL.

The sample holds a few counts of this clone. The chain links TRBV7-2 to TRBJ2-7, with D unresolved. Germline V lookup: CDR1 SGHTA, CDR2 FQGNSA. The CDR3 spans 13 residues. V shed 5 bases and J shed 6 bases, with 14 bases lying between them. CDR3 nucleotide sequence: TGTGCCAGCAGCCCCAGGCATGGTGCCGAGCAGTACTTC. Its translation is CASSPRHGAEQYF.

The chain has TRBV10-3 and TRBJ1-5, with D unclear. The germline CDR1 and CDR2 sequences are ENHRY and SYGVKD. Between the trimmed V and J ends, which lost 4 bases and 7 bases, there was a span of 11 bases. CDR3 size: 13 residues. This chain's CDR3 is CAISAVQSQPQHF. The CDR3 nucleotides are TGTGCCATCAGTGCCGTACAGAGCCAGCCCCAGCATTTT.

This clone was seen a handful of times. The chain combines TRBV5-4 with TRBJ2-7, with D perhaps matching TRBD1 (6 bases). V lost 1 base, J lost 2 bases, and 13 bases lay in between. CDR3 length: 15 amino acids. From germline, CDR1 is SGHNT and CDR2 YYREEE (reference sequence). CDR3 in amino acids: CASSLPGTQTYEQYF. CDR3 sequence (DNA): TGTGCCAGCAGCTTGCCCGGGACACAGACCTACGAGCAGTACTTC.

The rearrangement uses TRBV3-1 (or the pseudogene TRBV3-2) and TRBJ2-1, with a tentative D call TRBD2 (6 bases). Trimming cost V 4 bases and J 2 bases, with 12 bases left between them. The CDR3 spans 15 residues. The V gene's germline CDR1 is LGHDT and CDR2 YNNKEL (reference sequence). The CDR3 DNA reads TGTGCCAGCAGCCCCTCTAGCGCCGCCTACAATGAGCAGTTCTTC. Translating gives CASSPSSAAYNEQFF.

The chain is built from TRBV5-1 and TRBJ2-7; 10 positions agree with TRBD2. Germline V lookup: CDR1 SGHRS, CDR2 YFSETQ. Trimming cost V 1 base and J 0 bases; bases outside gene matches: 1. CDR3 length: 15 amino acids. The CDR3 region is CASSLSSGSSYEQYF. CDR3 coding DNA: TGCGCCAGCAGCTTGTCTAGCGGGAGCTCCTACGAGCAGTACTTC.

This chain connects TRBV6-5 to TRBJ2-7; 7 positions agree with TRBD1. V lost 6 bases to trimming and J lost 4 bases; unmatched junction nucleotides: 12. CDR3 length equals 15 residues. The V gene's germline CDR1 is MNHEY and CDR2 SVGAGI. CDR3 nucleotide sequence: TGTGCCAGCAGCCCCCCCGGGACAGCCTTATACGAGCAGTACTTC. Translating gives CASSPPGTALYEQYF.

The gene calls are TRBV19 and TRBJ2-2, with 9 nucleotides matching TRBD1. The CDR3 loop spans 15 amino acids. Germline loops: CDR1 LNHDA, CDR2 SQIVND (reference sequence). The J segment lost 9 bases and the V segment lost 3 bases, leaving 8 bases of the junction unmatched. In nucleotides, the CDR3 is TGTGCCAGTAGTATTCCCCGGGACAGGGACCGGGAGCTGTTTTTT. It is translated as CASSIPRDRDRELFF.

This rearrangement joins TRBV10-3 to TRBJ2-7; 8 bases are a match to TRBD2. V trimming: 6 bases; J trimming: 6 bases; junction bases outside the gene matches: 7. Germline loops: CDR1 ENHRY, CDR2 SYGVKD. This CDR3 spans 13 amino acids. The CDR3 DNA reads TGTGCCATCAGAGAGCGGGAGTTAGGCGAGCAGTACTTC. As protein: CAIRERELGEQYF.